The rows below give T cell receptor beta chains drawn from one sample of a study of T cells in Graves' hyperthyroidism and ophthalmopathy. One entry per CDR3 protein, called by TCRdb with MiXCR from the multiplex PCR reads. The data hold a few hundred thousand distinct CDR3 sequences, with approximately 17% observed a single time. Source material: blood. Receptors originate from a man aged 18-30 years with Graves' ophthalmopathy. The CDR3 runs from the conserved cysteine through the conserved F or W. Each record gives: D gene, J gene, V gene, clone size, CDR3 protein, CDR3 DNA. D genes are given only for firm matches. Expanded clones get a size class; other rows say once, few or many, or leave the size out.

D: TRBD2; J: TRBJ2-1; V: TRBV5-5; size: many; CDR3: CASSPNSGSSYNEQFF; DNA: TGTGCCAGCAGCCCGAATAGCGGGTCCTCCTACAATGAGCAGTTCTTC
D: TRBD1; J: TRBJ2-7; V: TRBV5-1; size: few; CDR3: CASSLGQGALMEQYF; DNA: TGCGCCAGCAGCTTGGGGCAGGGGGCACTCATGGAGCAGTACTTC
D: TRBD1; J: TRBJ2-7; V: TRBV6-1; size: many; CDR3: CASGGAGGRYEQYF; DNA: TGTGCCAGCGGGGGAGCAGGGGGTCGGTACGAGCAGTACTTC
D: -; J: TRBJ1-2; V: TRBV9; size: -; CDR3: CASSPTDRRVYGYTF; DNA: TGTGCCAGCAGCCCTACCGACAGGCGTGTCTATGGCTACACCTTC
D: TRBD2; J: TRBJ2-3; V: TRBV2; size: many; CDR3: CASSSGTSGDADTQYF; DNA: TGTGCCAGCAGTTCCGGGACTAGCGGGGACGCAGATACGCAGTATTTT
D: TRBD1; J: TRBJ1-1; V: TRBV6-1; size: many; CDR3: CASSELQGAGTEAFF; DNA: TGTGCCAGCAGTGAACTCCAGGGGGCCGGCACTGAAGCTTTCTTT
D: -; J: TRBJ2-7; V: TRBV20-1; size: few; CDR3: CSYPEADEQYF; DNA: TGCAGCTACCCCGAGGCAGACGAGCAGTACTTC
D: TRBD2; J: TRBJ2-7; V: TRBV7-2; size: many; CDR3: CASSPSGTTYEQYF; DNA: TGTGCCAGCAGCCCGAGCGGGACGACCTACGAGCAGTACTTC
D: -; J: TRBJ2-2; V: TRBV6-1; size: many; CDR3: CASRDGANTGELFF; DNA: TGTGCCAGCAGGGACGGCGCGAACACCGGGGAGCTGTTTTTT
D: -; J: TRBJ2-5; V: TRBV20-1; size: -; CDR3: CSASWGQETQYF; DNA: TGCAGTGCTTCGTGGGGGCAAGAGACCCAGTACTTC
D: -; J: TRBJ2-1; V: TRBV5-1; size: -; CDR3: CASSGGTSYNEQFF; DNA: TGCGCCAGCTCCGGGGGGACAAGTTACAATGAGCAGTTCTTC
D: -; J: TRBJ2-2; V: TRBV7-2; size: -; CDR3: CASSLSSVTGELFF; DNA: TGTGCCAGCAGCTTAAGTTCAGTCACCGGGGAGCTGTTTTTT
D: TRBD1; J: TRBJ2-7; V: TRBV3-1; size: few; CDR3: CASSRQGNGYEQYF; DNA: TGTGCCAGCAGTAGACAGGGGAATGGCTACGAGCAGTACTTC
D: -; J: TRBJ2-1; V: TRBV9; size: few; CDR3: CASSVGWDYNEQFF; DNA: TGTGCCAGCAGCGTAGGTTGGGACTACAATGAGCAGTTCTTC
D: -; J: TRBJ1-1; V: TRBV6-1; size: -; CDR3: CASSDHLGTMNTEAFF; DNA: TGTGCCAGCAGTGACCATCTGGGGACTATGAACACTGAAGCTTTCTTT
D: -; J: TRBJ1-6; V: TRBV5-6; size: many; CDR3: CASSETGRENSPLHF; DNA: TGTGCCAGCAGCGAAACCGGGAGAGAGAATTCACCCCTCCACTTT
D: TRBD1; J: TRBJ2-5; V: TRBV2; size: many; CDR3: CASSDGRGLETQYF; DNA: TGTGCCAGCAGTGATGGCAGGGGGCTGGAGACCCAGTACTTC
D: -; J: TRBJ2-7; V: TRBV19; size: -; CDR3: CASTHGQGTYEQYF; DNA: TGTGCCAGTACCCATGGGCAGGGGACCTACGAGCAGTACTTC
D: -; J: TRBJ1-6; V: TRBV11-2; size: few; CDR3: CASSLAGSSYNSPLHF; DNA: TGTGCCAGCAGCTTAGCGGGGAGCTCCTATAATTCACCCCTCCACTTT
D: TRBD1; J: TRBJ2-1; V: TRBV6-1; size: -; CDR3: CASSRQGESYNERFF; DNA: TGTGCCAGCAGTCGACAGGGGGAATCTTACAATGAGCGGTTCTTC
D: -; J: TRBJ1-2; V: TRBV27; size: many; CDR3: CASSFRTDSNYGYTF; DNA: TGTGCCAGCAGTTTCCGGACAGATTCTAACTATGGCTACACCTTC
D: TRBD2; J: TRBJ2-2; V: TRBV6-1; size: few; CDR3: CASSAAGGLTGELFF; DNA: TGTGCCAGCAGTGCAGCGGGGGGGCTTACCGGGGAGCTGTTTTTT
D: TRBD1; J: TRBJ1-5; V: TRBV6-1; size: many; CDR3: CASRGGTGNQPQHF; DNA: TGTGCCAGCAGGGGGGGGACAGGTAATCAGCCCCAGCATTTT
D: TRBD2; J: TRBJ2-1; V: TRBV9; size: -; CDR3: CASSTRYSGGAAGEQFF; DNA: TGTGCCAGCAGCACGCGATATAGCGGGGGGGCTGCGGGTGAGCAGTTCTTC
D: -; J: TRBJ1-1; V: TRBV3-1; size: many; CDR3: CASSGHSLNTEAFF; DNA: TGTGCCAGCAGCGGACACAGTCTGAACACTGAAGCTTTCTTT
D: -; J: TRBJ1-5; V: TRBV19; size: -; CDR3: CASSPGVDSNQPQHF; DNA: TGTGCCAGTAGTCCTGGGGTCGATAGCAATCAGCCCCAGCATTTT
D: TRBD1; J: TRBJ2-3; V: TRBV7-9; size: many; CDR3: CASSSTDLPRDSVSTDTQYF; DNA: TGTGCCAGCAGCTCTACGGATCTCCCCCGGGACAGCGTTAGCACAGATACGCAGTATTTT
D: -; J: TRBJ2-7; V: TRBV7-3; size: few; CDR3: CASSLTGGAYEQYF; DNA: TGTGCCAGCAGCTTAACGGGGGGAGCCTACGAGCAGTACTTC
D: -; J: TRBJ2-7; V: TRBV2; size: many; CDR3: CASSEDTIYEQYF; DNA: TGTGCCAGCAGTGAAGACACCATCTACGAGCAGTACTTC
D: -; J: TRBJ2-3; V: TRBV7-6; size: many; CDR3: CASSARSTDTQYF; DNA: TGTGCCAGCAGCGCAAGATCCACAGATACGCAGTATTTT